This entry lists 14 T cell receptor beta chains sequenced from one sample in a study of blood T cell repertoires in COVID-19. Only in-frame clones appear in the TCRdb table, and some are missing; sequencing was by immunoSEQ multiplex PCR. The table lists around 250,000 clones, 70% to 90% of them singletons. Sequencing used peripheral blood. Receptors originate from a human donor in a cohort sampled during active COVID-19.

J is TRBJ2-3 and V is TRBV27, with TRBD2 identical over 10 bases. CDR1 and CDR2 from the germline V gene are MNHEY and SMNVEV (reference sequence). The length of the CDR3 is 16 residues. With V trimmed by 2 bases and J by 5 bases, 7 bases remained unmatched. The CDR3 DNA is TGTGCCAGCAGTTTAAGGAGCGGGGGGGCCAGAGATACGCAGTATTTT. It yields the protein CASSLRSGGARDTQYF.

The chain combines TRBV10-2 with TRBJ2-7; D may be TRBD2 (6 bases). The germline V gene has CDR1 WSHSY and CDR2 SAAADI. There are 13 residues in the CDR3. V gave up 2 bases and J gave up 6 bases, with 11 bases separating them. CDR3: CASSEAVEGEQYF. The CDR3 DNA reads TGCGCCAGCAGTGAGGCGGTGGAGGGCGAGCAGTACTTC.

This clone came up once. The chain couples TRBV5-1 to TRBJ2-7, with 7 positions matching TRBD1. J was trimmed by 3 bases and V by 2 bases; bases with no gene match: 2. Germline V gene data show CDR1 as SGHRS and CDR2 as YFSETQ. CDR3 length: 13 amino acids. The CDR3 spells CASSFQGDYEQYF. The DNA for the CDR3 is TGCGCCAGCAGCTTCCAGGGGGACTACGAGCAGTACTTC.

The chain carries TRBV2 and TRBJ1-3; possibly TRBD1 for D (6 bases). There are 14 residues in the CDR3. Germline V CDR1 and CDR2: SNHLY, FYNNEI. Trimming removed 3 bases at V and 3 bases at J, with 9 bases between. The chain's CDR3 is CASSENRDGNTIYF. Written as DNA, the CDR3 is TGTGCCAGCAGTGAGAACAGGGATGGAAACACCATATATTTT.

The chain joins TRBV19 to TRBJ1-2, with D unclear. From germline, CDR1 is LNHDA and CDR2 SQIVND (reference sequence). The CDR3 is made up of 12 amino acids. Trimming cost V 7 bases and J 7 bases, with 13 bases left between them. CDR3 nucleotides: TGTGCCAGTAATGTGGGAGGGAGTGGCTACACCTTC. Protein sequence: CASNVGGSGYTF.

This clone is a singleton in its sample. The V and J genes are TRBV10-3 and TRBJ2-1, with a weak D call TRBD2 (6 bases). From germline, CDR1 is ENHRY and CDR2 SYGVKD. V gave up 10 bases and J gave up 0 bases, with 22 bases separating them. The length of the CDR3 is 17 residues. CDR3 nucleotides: TGTGCCACGGAACCCTGGCGGGATAGGCGCTCCTACAATGAGCAGTTCTTC. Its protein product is CATEPWRDRRSYNEQFF.

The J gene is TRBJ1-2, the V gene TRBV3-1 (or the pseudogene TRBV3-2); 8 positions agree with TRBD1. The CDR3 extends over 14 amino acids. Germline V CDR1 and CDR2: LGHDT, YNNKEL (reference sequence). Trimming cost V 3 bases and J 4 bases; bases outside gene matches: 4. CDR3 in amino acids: CASSQWGTGYGYTF. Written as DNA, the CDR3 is TGTGCCAGCAGCCAGTGGGGGACAGGCTATGGCTACACCTTC.

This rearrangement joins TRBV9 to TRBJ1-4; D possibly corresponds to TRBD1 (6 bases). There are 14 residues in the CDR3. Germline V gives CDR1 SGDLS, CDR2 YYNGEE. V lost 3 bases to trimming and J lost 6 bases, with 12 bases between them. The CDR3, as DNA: TGTGCCAGCAGCGACACAGGGCTAGATGAAAAACTGTTTTTT. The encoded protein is CASSDTGLDEKLFF.

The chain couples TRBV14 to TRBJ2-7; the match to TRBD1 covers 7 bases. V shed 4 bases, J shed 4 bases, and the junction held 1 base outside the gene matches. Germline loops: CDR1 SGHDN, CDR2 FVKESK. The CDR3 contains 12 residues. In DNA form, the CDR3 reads TGTGCCAGCAGCCGACAGGGTTACGAGCAGTACTTC. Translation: CASSRQGYEQYF.

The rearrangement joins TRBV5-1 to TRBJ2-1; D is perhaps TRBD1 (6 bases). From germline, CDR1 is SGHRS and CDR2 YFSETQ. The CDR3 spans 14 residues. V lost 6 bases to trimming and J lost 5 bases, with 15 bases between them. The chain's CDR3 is CASIQGEPHNEQFF. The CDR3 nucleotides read TGCGCCAGCATACAGGGAGAGCCCCACAATGAGCAGTTCTTC.

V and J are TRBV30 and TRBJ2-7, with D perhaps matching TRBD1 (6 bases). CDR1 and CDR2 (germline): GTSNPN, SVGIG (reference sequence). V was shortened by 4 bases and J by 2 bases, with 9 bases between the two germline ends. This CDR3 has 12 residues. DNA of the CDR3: TGTGCCTGGAATACAGGGACCTACGAGCAGTACTTC. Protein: CAWNTGTYEQYF.

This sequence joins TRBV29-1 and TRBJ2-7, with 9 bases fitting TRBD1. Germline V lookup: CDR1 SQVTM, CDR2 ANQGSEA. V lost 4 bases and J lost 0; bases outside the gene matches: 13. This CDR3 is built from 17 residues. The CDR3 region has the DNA TGCAGCGTTGCTCTGCCGGACAGGGGCGCCAGCTCCTACGAGCAGTACTTC. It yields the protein CSVALPDRGASSYEQYF.

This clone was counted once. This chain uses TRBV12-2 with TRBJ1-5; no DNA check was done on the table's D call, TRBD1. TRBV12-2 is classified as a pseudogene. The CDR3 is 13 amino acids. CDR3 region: CASRTVESQPQHF. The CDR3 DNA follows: TGTGCAAGTCGGACAGTCGAAAGTCAGCCCCAGCATTTT.

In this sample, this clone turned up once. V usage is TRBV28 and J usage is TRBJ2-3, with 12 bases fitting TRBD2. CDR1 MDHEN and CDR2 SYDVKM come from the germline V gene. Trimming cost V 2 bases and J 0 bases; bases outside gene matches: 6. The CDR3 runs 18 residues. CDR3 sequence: CASSLASGRAGSTDTQYF. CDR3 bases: TGTGCCAGCAGTTTAGCTAGCGGGAGGGCGGGGAGCACAGATACGCAGTATTTT.